One sample yielded the 16 T cell receptor beta chains listed below, sequenced in a study of blood T cell repertoires in COVID-19. Measured with immunoSEQ multiplex PCR; TCRdb has only the in-frame clones, and not every one. The repertoire holds fewer than 400,000 clones, 75% to 90% seen once, with less than 5.5% in the top ten. The sequenced sample was PBMCs or T cells enriched from blood (not recorded which). Receptors were obtained from a man aged 30 to 39 who had recovered from COVID-19.

The chain recombines TRBV20-1 with TRBJ1-5, with D hard to call. This CDR3 region has 14 residues. Deletions cut 3 bases from V and 5 bases from J, with 14 bases between. Germline lookup yields CDR1 DFQATT and CDR2 SNEGSKA (reference sequence). CDR3 bases: TGCAGTGCTAGTCGGGGAGCCTCCTATCAGCCCCAGCATTTT. Its protein is CSASRGASYQPQHF.

The genes are TRBV5-1 and TRBJ2-7; 7 nucleotides line up with TRBD1. The germline V gene has CDR1 SGHRS and CDR2 YFSETQ. The V gene end was trimmed by 1 base and the J gene end by 1 base; junction bases not matched to a gene: 2. The CDR3 totals 14 residues. The CDR3 loop reads CASSLSDRSYEQYF. The CDR3 nucleotides read TGCGCCAGCAGCTTGTCGGACAGGTCCTACGAGCAGTACTTC.

The gene calls are TRBV9 and TRBJ1-2; D might be TRBD1 (6 bases). The CDR3 covers 17 residues. The V gene's germline CDR1 is SGDLS and CDR2 YYNGEE. V was pared by 0 bases and J by 4 bases, with 19 bases between. Here the CDR3 DNA reads TGTGCCAGCAGCGTAGACCCTGACAGGCCCCAAAGCTATGGCTACACCTTC. Its protein product is CASSVDPDRPQSYGYTF.

The chain is built from TRBV19 and TRBJ1-5; D unclear. Germline CDR1 reads LNHDA; CDR2 reads SQIVND (reference sequence). This CDR3 spans 14 amino acids. V lost 2 bases to trimming and J lost 1 base, with 6 bases between them. The CDR3 sequence: CASSIYSSNQPQHF. The CDR3 DNA sequence: TGTGCCAGTAGTATATACTCGAGCAATCAGCCCCAGCATTTT.

The rearrangement links TRBV30 to TRBJ1-1; tentatively, D is TRBD1 (6 bases). This CDR3 contains 14 residues. Trimming left V 4 bases short and J 5 bases short, with 17 bases between. CDR1 and CDR2 from the germline V gene are GTSNPN and SVGIG (reference sequence). The DNA for the CDR3 is TGTGCCTGGACCCTAGGGGGAAAATGGACTGAAGCTTTCTTT. Translation gives CAWTLGGKWTEAFF.

The chain is built from TRBV7-9 and TRBJ2-2; 7 bases are a match to TRBD2. The CDR3 runs to 16 residues. The germline V gene encodes CDR1 SEHNR and CDR2 FQNEAQ (reference sequence). Unmatched junction bases numbered 11, after V lost 5 bases and J lost 5 bases. CDR3 protein: CASSPRGGGRTGELFF. The CDR3 DNA reads as TGTGCCAGCAGCCCTCGGGGCGGGGGAAGAACCGGGGAGCTGTTTTTT.

The chain combines TRBV18 with TRBJ1-1, with D possibly TRBD1 on 6 matching bases. Germline V gene sequence: CDR1 KGHSH, CDR2 LQKENI. CDR3 size: 13 residues. The ends were cut back, 3 bases at V and 8 bases at J, with 13 bases in the middle. In nucleotides, the CDR3 is TGTGCCAGCTCACCTCCAAACAGGGTAGAAGCTTTCTTT. Protein product: CASSPPNRVEAFF.

CDR3 in amino acids: CASSPRGAASNSPLHF. CDR3 DNA sequence: TGTGCCAGCAGCCCCCGGGGGGCCGCCTCTAATTCACCCCTCCACTTT. This chain uses TRBV7-2 with TRBJ1-6; possible D gene TRBD1, 6 bases. CDR1 SGHTA and CDR2 FQGNSA come from the germline V gene. V was cut by 5 bases and J by 6 bases, with 17 bases left in between. The length of the CDR3 is 16 residues.

The chain uses TRBV10-3 and TRBJ1-5; tentative D call: TRBD1 (6 bases). This CDR3 is 16 amino acids long. Germline values: CDR1 ENHRY, CDR2 SYGVKD. Trimming stripped 4 bases from V and 0 bases from J, with 13 bases between. CDR3 region: CAISAGAGDSNQPQHF. DNA for the CDR3: TGTGCCATCAGTGCTGGGGCAGGGGATAGCAATCAGCCCCAGCATTTT.

This clone was seen a handful of times. This chain joins TRBV10-2 and TRBJ1-1; a possible D gene is TRBD1 (6 bases). Germline CDR1 is WSHSY and CDR2 is SAAADI. The V end was cut by 2 bases, the J end by 1 base, with 11 bases between. This CDR3 spans 15 amino acids. CDR3: CASSEAGQKNTEAFF. Here the CDR3 DNA reads TGCGCCAGCAGTGAGGCAGGACAGAAGAACACTGAAGCTTTCTTT.

This chain links TRBV3-1 (or the pseudogene TRBV3-2) with TRBJ1-5; 8 bases line up with TRBD1. CDR3 size: 14 residues. CDR1 and CDR2 from the germline V gene are LGHDT and YNNKEL (reference sequence). Trimming removed 5 bases from V and 4 bases from J; junction bases left unmatched: 4. DNA of the CDR3: TGTGCCAGCAGCTCTCGACAGGGGAATCAGCCCCAGCATTTT. Its protein is CASSSRQGNQPQHF.

The chain uses TRBV5-4 and TRBJ1-6; D unclear. Between the trimmed V and J ends, which lost 4 bases and 3 bases, there was a span of 11 bases. Germline V gene sequence: CDR1 SGHNT, CDR2 YYREEE (reference sequence). The length of the CDR3 is 15 residues. CDR3 sequence reads: CASSPGLDYNSPLHF. Here the CDR3 DNA reads TGTGCCAGCAGCCCCGGTCTAGACTATAATTCACCCCTCCACTTT.

The chain employs TRBV13 and TRBJ2-7, with 7 bases matching TRBD1. Germline CDR1 PRHDT, CDR2 FYEKMQ (reference sequence). The CDR3 covers 15 residues. The V segment lost 4 bases and the J segment 1 base; nucleotides outside the gene matches: 7. CDR3 DNA: TGTGCCAGCAGCTCAGGGAGACAGGGTTCCTACGAGCAGTACTTC. Translating it yields CASSSGRQGSYEQYF.

This chain connects TRBV28 to TRBJ2-7, with 7 bases matching TRBD1. CDR1 MDHEN and CDR2 SYDVKM come from the germline V gene. The CDR3 covers 15 residues. Losses at the gene ends were 4 bases for V and 1 base for J; bases not matched to a gene: 7. The CDR3 DNA is TGTGCCAGCAGTTCTCCCGGGACAGCTTCCTACGAGCAGTACTTC. It specifies CASSSPGTASYEQYF.

This clone was detected ten times or more. The V call is TRBV27, the J call TRBJ1-5; D is possibly TRBD1 (6 bases). The V end was cut by 6 bases, the J end by 0 bases, with 9 bases between. The CDR3 totals 14 residues. CDR1 and CDR2 (germline): MNHEY, SMNVEV (reference sequence). CDR3 region: CASSRDNSNQPQHF. CDR3 DNA sequence: TGTGCCAGCAGCAGGGACAATAGCAATCAGCCCCAGCATTTT.

The chain employs TRBV5-1 and TRBJ2-1; 7 nucleotides align to TRBD2. Germline loops: CDR1 SGHRS, CDR2 YFSETQ. V gave up 2 bases and J gave up 5 bases; unmatched junction bases: 7. The CDR3 consists of 15 residues. CDR3 residues: CASSFFGRDDNEQFF. CDR3 coding DNA: TGCGCCAGCAGCTTTTTTGGGAGGGATGACAATGAGCAGTTCTTC. The variable domain in full, completed from reference TRBV5-1 and TRBJ2-1, reads KAGVTQTPRYLIKTRGQQVTLSCSPISGHRSVSWYQQTPGQGLQFLFEYFSETQRNKGNFPGRFSGRQFSNSRSEMNVSTLELGDSALYLCASSFFGRDDNEQFFGPGTRLTVL.